This T cell receptor beta chain was found in a study of cytomegalovirus exposure and HLA in healthy donors. As for the study in general: Later, an analysis reported that the roughly 120 validation repertoires had used the same platform as the approximately 690 first-cohort repertoires.

Only in-frame clones appear in the TCRdb table, and some are missing; sequencing was by immunoSEQ multiplex PCR. The sample lists some 86,000 clones; 93% were seen once. The clonotype originates from a woman in her 30s in good health and CMV-seronegative. The sequencing sample was made of PBMCs.

CDR3: CASSPLEGPSHYF. CDR3 in DNA: TGTGCCAGCAGCCCGTTGGAGGGGCCAAGCCATTACTTC. V is TRBV28 and J is TRBJ2-7, with a weak D call TRBD2 (6 bases). Germline V gene lookup returns CDR1 MDHEN and CDR2 SYDVKM. Trimming left V 6 bases short and J 13 bases short, with 22 bases between. The CDR3 sequence is 13 residues long.